This TCR beta chain was obtained from a study of cytomegalovirus exposure and HLA in healthy donors. General study points: Analyzed later, association rates of TCRs varied across HLA loci, with DRB1 most and HLA-C fewest.

The PCR ran on 60 Vbeta and 13 Jbeta primers. TCRdb's table, derived via immunoSEQ multiplex PCR, lists solely in-frame clones and lacks some. The repertoire holds about 160,000 clones, with 80% to 85% as singletons. This clone has just one count. Its antigen is currently unknown. J gave up 6 bases and V 6 bases, and 4 bases lay outside the gene matches. The CDR3 is 14 amino acids. Germline loops: CDR1 MGHRA, CDR2 YSYEKL. The chain carries TRBV4-1 and TRBJ2-2; 10 bases match TRBD2. The sequencing input was PBMCs. This receptor was obtained from a boy younger than 10 in good health and CMV-seronegative. CDR3 amino acids: CASRRLAGAGELFF. The CDR3 coding sequence is TGCGCCAGCAGGAGGCTAGCGGGAGCCGGGGAGCTGTTTTTT.